This TCR beta chain is drawn from a study of T cell repertoires in cytomegalovirus infection. For the study at large: Selection of CMV epitopes for the study included recently identified HLA-C-restricted and well-studied HLA-B-restricted ones. The public TCR beta signatures pointed to both CMV infection and matching HLA type.

Details on this clonotype: Its cognate antigen is unknown.

MiXCR, applied by TCRdb to the reads, yields one record per CDR3 protein. The data show about 920,000 distinct CDR3 sequences, roughly 30% seen once. General observations from the study: The study found HLA-C-restricted CMV-specific TCR beta clonotypes dominating the ex vivo response.

The CDR3 covers 9 residues. CDR1 is LNHDA, CDR2 SQIVND, per germline (reference sequence). Trimming took off 8 bases at V and 8 bases at J, with 6 bases between the two ends. This sequence joins TRBV19 and TRBJ1-1, with D maybe TRBD1 (6 bases). The specimen was cultured CD8+ T cells from PBMCs, collected from culture after CMV antigen stimulation. This receptor was obtained from a human donor in good health (CMV status not recorded). Some clones in this sample may be carry-over from other donors' samples. CDR3 sequence (DNA): TGTGCCAGTGGACAGGAAGCTTTCTTT. It encodes CASGQEAFF.